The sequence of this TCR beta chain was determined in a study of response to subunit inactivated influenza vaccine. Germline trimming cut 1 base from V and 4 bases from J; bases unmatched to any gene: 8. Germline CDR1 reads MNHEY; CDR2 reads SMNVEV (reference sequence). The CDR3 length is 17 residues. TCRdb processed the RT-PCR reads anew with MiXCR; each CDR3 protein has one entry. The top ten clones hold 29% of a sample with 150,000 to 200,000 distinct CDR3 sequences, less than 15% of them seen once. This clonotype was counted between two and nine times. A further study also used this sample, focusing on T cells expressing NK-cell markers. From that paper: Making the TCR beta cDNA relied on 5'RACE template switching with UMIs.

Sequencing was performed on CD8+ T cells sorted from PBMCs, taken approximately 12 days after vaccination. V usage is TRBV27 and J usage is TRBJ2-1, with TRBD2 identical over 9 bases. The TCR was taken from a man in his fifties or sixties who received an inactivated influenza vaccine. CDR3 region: CASSLFSASGEYNEQFF. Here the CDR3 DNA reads TGTGCCAGCAGTTTATTTTCGGCTAGCGGGGAATACAATGAGCAGTTCTTC.